This T cell receptor beta chain came from a study of OX40 agonist ivuxolimab in advanced cancers. As for the study in general: Patients with hepatocellular carcinoma, melanoma, renal cell or head and neck cancer made up the dose-escalation patients. There were three patients with partial responses, one having hepatocellular carcinoma and two cutaneous melanoma.

Samples were taken at baseline and on day 1 of cycles 4 and 7. Trimming stripped 6 bases from V and 1 base from J, with 12 bases between. From germline, CDR1 is ENHRY and CDR2 SYGVKD. The CDR3 is 14 amino acids. The method was immunoSEQ multiplex PCR; TCRdb's version includes in-frame clones alone and lacks a portion of them. The repertoire consists of 30,000 to 35,000 clones, with about four fifths occurring once and the leading ten covering around 1.5%. With respect to this clone: Its antigen remains unknown.

Study-wide results and caveats: Expanded peripheral T cells had an undetermined antigen specificity.

The V call is TRBV10-3, the J call TRBJ1-1, with D possibly being TRBD1 (6 bases). The sample consisted of CD4+ or CD8+ T cells sorted from blood, taken in a trial of the OX40 agonist ivuxolimab. The receptor was derived from an adult with an advanced solid tumor such as melanoma, head and neck, liver or kidney cancer. The CDR3 loop reads CAIRTTGQNTEAFF. The CDR3 coding sequence is TGTGCCATCAGGACTACGGGACAGAACACTGAAGCTTTCTTT.